This T cell receptor (beta chain) was observed in a study of blood T cells in healthy people across ages. Per germline, CDR1 DFQATT and CDR2 SNEGSKA (reference sequence). The CDR3 is 16 amino acids. V trimming: 1 base; J trimming: 9 bases; junction bases outside the gene matches: 14. A second about 7 to 11 cycle PCR used barcoded and J-beta primers. TCRdb reanalysed the 5' RACE reads using MiXCR and keeps one entry per CDR3 protein. The table records about 1.6 million distinct CDR3 sequences, roughly 30% of them present only once. A few counts support this clonotype. Sequencing was performed on blood. This sequence joins TRBV20-1 and TRBJ2-3; 9 nucleotides match TRBD2. The receptor was derived from a woman younger than 45 in good health. In DNA, the CDR3 is TGCAGTGCTAGAGCCCCTACTGCGGGGGGGCCGGGCACGCAGTATTTT. It encodes CSARAPTAGGPGTQYF.